These T cell receptor beta chains were read from a single sample in a study of Ad26.COV2.S vaccination and SARS-CoV-2 variants. The assay was immunoSEQ multiplex PCR, and TCRdb's table has in-frame clones only and misses some. The table shows roughly 380,000 clones, with 90% to 95% occurring only once. The source was peripheral blood, collected after recovery from COVID-19. These receptors all stem from a human donor who had recovered from COVID-19. Each CDR3 is given without its conserved first and last residue. The order of the fields is CDR3 protein, J gene, V gene.

CDR3aa: ASRLGAAPLH; j_gene: TRBJ1-6; v_gene: TRBV27
CDR3aa: ASRGWEAF; j_gene: TRBJ1-1; v_gene: TRBV6-5
CDR3aa: ASSLGGRVSVYGYT; j_gene: TRBJ1-2; v_gene: TRBV7-2
CDR3aa: ASSFPRGGQTQGTQY; j_gene: TRBJ2-5; v_gene: TRBV7-8
CDR3aa: ASSLDGQTQETQY; j_gene: TRBJ2-5; v_gene: TRBV11-2
CDR3aa: ASSQGQGASYEQY; j_gene: TRBJ2-7; v_gene: TRBV4-3
CDR3aa: ASSIGVWGGYT; j_gene: TRBJ1-2; v_gene: TRBV19
CDR3aa: ASSLGGNTGELF; j_gene: TRBJ2-2; v_gene: TRBV5-4
CDR3aa: ASLRQGSGNEKLF; j_gene: TRBJ1-4; v_gene: TRBV18
CDR3aa: ASSAGVTNEKLF; j_gene: TRBJ1-4; v_gene: TRBV11-3
CDR3aa: SVSRQGEEAF; j_gene: TRBJ1-1; v_gene: TRBV29-1
CDR3aa: ASSSPTGGSSYNSPLH; j_gene: TRBJ1-6; v_gene: TRBV27
CDR3aa: ASSPRDRGGVEGYT; j_gene: TRBJ1-2; v_gene: TRBV18
CDR3aa: ASSFRLAGGNEQF; j_gene: TRBJ2-1; v_gene: TRBV7-9
CDR3aa: ASSSIGYEQY; j_gene: TRBJ2-7; v_gene: TRBV6-5
CDR3aa: ASSEAGVRGSQPQH; j_gene: TRBJ1-5; v_gene: TRBV2
CDR3aa: ASSTTDGGYGYT; j_gene: TRBJ1-2; v_gene: TRBV19
CDR3aa: ASSRIDGLGVAF; j_gene: TRBJ1-1; v_gene: TRBV25-1
CDR3aa: ASTTGDIIYGYT; j_gene: TRBJ1-2; v_gene: TRBV19
CDR3aa: ASSEFGKNTEAF; j_gene: TRBJ1-1; v_gene: TRBV2
CDR3aa: ASSRDRVREQY; j_gene: TRBJ2-7; v_gene: TRBV2
CDR3aa: ASTSKGAGESYEQY; j_gene: TRBJ2-7; v_gene: TRBV19
CDR3aa: ASSWVIGTGGYEQY; j_gene: TRBJ2-7; v_gene: TRBV7-9
CDR3aa: ASSPTRPTYNEQF; j_gene: TRBJ2-1; v_gene: TRBV6-6
CDR3aa: ASSYSQGRQEKLF; j_gene: TRBJ1-4; v_gene: TRBV6-5
CDR3aa: ASSVDSNYGYT; j_gene: TRBJ1-2; v_gene: TRBV9
CDR3aa: ASSPQGLSSYEQY; j_gene: TRBJ2-7; v_gene: TRBV7-2
CDR3aa: ASTRTGGKGLNEQF; j_gene: TRBJ2-1; v_gene: TRBV27
CDR3aa: ASSFNPGFT; j_gene: TRBJ1-2; v_gene: TRBV7-9
CDR3aa: ASNGGRMNTEAF; j_gene: TRBJ1-1; v_gene: TRBV27
CDR3aa: ASSYQLGASGNTIY; j_gene: TRBJ1-3; v_gene: TRBV6-6